The rows below give T cell receptor beta chains drawn from one sample of a study of patients and donors after allogeneic stem cell transplantation. Each CDR3 protein is one row after TCRdb ran MiXCR on the RT-PCR reads. The data contain more than 850,000 distinct CDR3 sequences, about a sixth of them singletons. Sequencing input: blood, either unsorted or a sorted T cell fraction (not recorded which). These receptors came from a human donor who was either an allogeneic HSCT recipient or a stem cell or donor lymphocyte infusion donor (not recorded which). It is not recorded whose cells these are; they may come from a transplant donor. CDR3s include the opening cysteine and the closing phenylalanine or tryptophan.

len	v_gene	CDR3aa
16	TRBV6-5	CASSYTETGTGNTIYF
12	TRBV28	CASSSGTVGYTF
17	TRBV18	CASSPPNRLAGANEQFF
17	TRBV5-1	CASSLGTGTGEGYGYTF
13	TRBV18	CATQTSGSPGQFF
16	TRBV12-3/TRBV12-4	CASSLGARKGNQPQHF
14	TRBV20-1	CSARGGAKAETQYF
13	TRBV6-5	CASSYSWEETQYF
15	TRBV12-3/TRBV12-4	CASSPTRTSNYGYTF
11	TRBV6-5	CASSYFDEQFF
11	TRBV20-1	CSARENTEAFF
18	TRBV11-1	CASSQSPRTSGIAGTQYF
15	TRBV5-1	CASRFTGTGYYGYTF
14	TRBV27	CASRPTGRNYGYTF
15	TRBV12-3/TRBV12-4	CASSSTGSVYNEQFF
12	TRBV29-1	CSAKQNTGELFF
16	TRBV5-1	CASSFGRTGVNYGYTF
14	TRBV5-1	CASRPDRGFAEAFF
13	TRBV12-3/TRBV12-4	CASSRAGSETQYF
15	TRBV15	CATSRDPGLNYGYTF
18	TRBV6-1	CASSHIRGRPKRAYEQYF
16	TRBV12-3/TRBV12-4	CASSYREGLNTGELFF
17	TRBV7-9	CASSLAPGQGGANVLTF
15	TRBV6-1	CASSRSPGQTYEQYF
14	TRBV5-1	CASSLISDTYEQYF
14	TRBV3-1	CASSSRTSGVGQYF
14	TRBV10-3	CAITAGNSYNEQFF
15	TRBV6-1	CASSDGGGVNYGYTF
16	TRBV3-1	CASSQEIGTVRTEAFF
17	TRBV20-1	CSARDERGTTVGDTQYF
14	TRBV6-1	CASRDPGRSYEQYF
14	TRBV6-1	CASSQITSSGEQFF
16	TRBV12-3/TRBV12-4	CASSYLWGIGQETQYF
12	TRBV27	CASSYPGVGYTF
17	TRBV6-1	CASSATSGRRSYNEQFF
17	TRBV6-1	CASRRALLGTGVRGYTF
16	TRBV11-3	CASSSYAGRHTGELFF
13	TRBV20-1	CSAEGQYNQPQHF
17	TRBV20-1	CSARDPAGVSSYNEQFF
13	TRBV20-1	CSARSWTTDTQYF
16	TRBV7-6	CASSLLPRQDNYGYTF
16	TRBV4-1	CASSQLRGQSYNEQFF
15	TRBV5-1	CASSDGGSLNTEAFF
14	TRBV3-1	CASSQASVNYEQYF
15	TRBV4-3	CASSQNTGTPYEQYF
15	TRBV24-1	CATSASGGRYNEQFF
15	TRBV5-8	CASVTLRDFTYEQYF
14	TRBV6-2/TRBV6-3	CASKFRWGNQPQHF
15	TRBV16	CASSPTPLGAYEQYF
16	TRBV7-3	CASSLRLAGGLGEQYF
15	TRBV5-5	CASSLLGQGLGEQYF
15	TRBV7-8	CASSLGYSTYNEQFF